This passage covers 24 T cell receptor beta chains from one sample sequenced in a study of blood T cell repertoires in COVID-19. Sequencing was performed with immunoSEQ multiplex PCR; in TCRdb, only in-frame clones are kept and a portion is missing. This sample carries about 200,000 clones, roughly three quarters of them seen once, and the ten largest clones take roughly 5.6%. Sequencing input: peripheral blood. These receptors were collected from a woman aged 40 to 49 with COVID-19, enrolled during active disease.

This chain uses TRBV11-2 with TRBJ1-1, with 8 bases aligning to TRBD1. Germline V gene lookup returns CDR1 SGHAT and CDR2 FQNNGV. J gave up 5 bases and V 5 bases, and 7 bases lay outside the gene matches. The CDR3 covers 14 residues. The CDR3 sequence: CASSLDRVGTEAFF. The CDR3 DNA is TGTGCCAGCAGCCTGGACAGGGTGGGAACTGAAGCTTTCTTT.

This clone was seen a handful of times. V is TRBV7-9 and J is TRBJ1-2; D is perhaps TRBD1 (6 bases). Germline V gives CDR1 SEHNR, CDR2 FQNEAQ (reference sequence). The CDR3 length is 13 residues. Between the trimmed V and J ends, which lost 5 bases and 8 bases, there was a span of 15 bases. Written as DNA, the CDR3 is TGTGCCAGCAGCCCTAGTGGGGGCCCCGGCTACACCTTC. Translating gives CASSPSGGPGYTF.

This clone was detected ten times or more. The rearrangement links TRBV19 to TRBJ1-2; 7 bases line up with TRBD1. Germline assignment: CDR1 LNHDA and CDR2 SQIVND (reference sequence). Germline trimming cut 5 bases from V and 3 bases from J; bases unmatched to any gene: 3. The CDR3 is 13 amino acids. The CDR3 here is CASSPQGDYGYTF. Written as DNA, the CDR3 is TGTGCCAGTAGTCCTCAGGGGGACTATGGCTACACCTTC.

This clone appeared a few times. The V and J genes are TRBV5-4 and TRBJ1-2, with TRBD1 as a possible D gene (5 bases). The V end lost 2 bases, the J end lost 3 bases, and 8 bases lay between the germline ends. Germline lookup yields CDR1 SGHNT and CDR2 YYREEE (reference sequence). The CDR3 is 13 amino acids. CDR3 DNA sequence: TGTGCCAGCAGCTTCACAGGTGACTATGGCTACACCTTC. This sequence encodes CASSFTGDYGYTF. Using reference TRBV5-4 and TRBJ1-2 for the parts outside the CDR3, the full variable domain is ETGVTQSPTHLIKTRGQQVTLRCSSQSGHNTVSWYQQALGQGPQFIFQYYREEENGRGNFPPRFSGLQFPNYSSELNVNALELDDSALYLCASSFTGDYGYTFGSGTRLTVV.

The CDR3 protein is CASSHISGGLMSNQPQHF. The CDR3 nucleotides are TGTGCCAGCAGTCACATCAGCGGGGGGCTTATGAGCAATCAGCCCCAGCATTTT. The J gene is TRBJ1-5, the V gene TRBV6-2 or TRBV6-3, with TRBD1 as a possible D gene (6 bases). Per the germline V gene, CDR1 is MNHEY and CDR2 is SVGEGT. The CDR3 is 18 residues long. Trimming cost V 5 bases and J 1 base, with 21 bases left between them.

This chain connects TRBV7-3 to TRBJ2-3, with TRBD2 identical over 7 bases. The germline gives CDR1 SGHTA, CDR2 FQGTGA. The V gene end was trimmed by 2 bases and the J gene end by 2 bases; junction bases not matched to a gene: 10. The CDR3 extends over 17 amino acids. CDR3 region: CASSLALSGEFTDTQYF. The CDR3 DNA reads TGTGCCAGCAGCTTAGCCCTGAGCGGGGAGTTCACAGATACGCAGTATTTT.

This chain uses TRBV6-5 with TRBJ2-2, with no clear D. The V end was cut by 10 bases, the J end by 1 base, with 4 bases between. Germline values: CDR1 MNHEY, CDR2 SVGAGI. The CDR3 runs to 11 residues. The CDR3 region is CATRNTGELFF. In DNA, the CDR3 is TGTGCCACCCGGAACACCGGGGAGCTGTTTTTT.

The CDR3 bases are TGTGCCAGCAGCTTAGCTTCGGGTTTCTATGGCTACACCTTC. Its translation is CASSLASGFYGYTF. The rearrangement joins TRBV7-2 to TRBJ1-2; D unclear. CDR3 length: 14 amino acids. Deletions cut 0 bases from V and 4 bases from J, with 9 bases between. Germline assignment: CDR1 SGHTA and CDR2 FQGNSA.

J is TRBJ1-1 and V is TRBV30; D is undetermined. Germline V gene data show CDR1 as GTSNPN and CDR2 as SVGIG (reference sequence). Deletions cut 6 bases from V and 8 bases from J, with 16 bases between. The CDR3 covers 12 residues. The CDR3 sequence is CACTERPLEAFF. In DNA form, the CDR3 reads TGTGCCTGTACGGAGCGGCCTTTAGAAGCTTTCTTT.

V and J are TRBV7-8 and TRBJ1-1; 9 bases are a match to TRBD1. V lost 3 bases to trimming and J lost 0 bases; unmatched junction nucleotides: 5. This CDR3 has 16 residues. CDR1 is SGHVS, CDR2 FQNEAQ, per germline. The CDR3 bases are TGTGCCAGCAGCTTCGGGACAGGGCGGGTGAACACTGAAGCTTTCTTT. This sequence encodes CASSFGTGRVNTEAFF.

This chain uses TRBV6-6 with TRBJ2-7; TRBD2 matches at 8 bases. Germline-derived CDR1 and CDR2 are MNHNY and SVGAGI (reference sequence). The CDR3 sequence is 14 residues long. V lost 7 bases and J lost 3; bases outside the gene matches: 8. The CDR3 nucleotides read TGTGCCAGCACCCGGAGCGGGGGCTACTACGAGCAGTACTTC. This sequence encodes CASTRSGGYYEQYF.

This chain uses TRBV18 with TRBJ1-2; D might be TRBD1 (5 bases). Deletions cut 2 bases from V and 6 bases from J, with 10 bases between. The V gene's germline CDR1 is KGHSH and CDR2 LQKENI. CDR3 length: 13 amino acids. The CDR3 spells CASSPSEGDGYTF. DNA for the CDR3: TGTGCCAGCTCACCATCGGAAGGGGATGGCTACACCTTC.

The genes are TRBV7-2 and TRBJ1-1; TRBD1 matches at 7 bases. Germline V gives CDR1 SGHTA, CDR2 FQGNSA. The V and J ends lost 5 bases and 4 bases, in that order; junction bases with no gene match: 4. This CDR3 comprises 13 residues. CDR3 protein: CASSRQGGTEAFF. CDR3 DNA sequence: TGTGCCAGCAGCCGACAGGGTGGCACTGAAGCTTTCTTT.

The chain's CDR3 is CASSKRAGRGPVNTEAFF. The CDR3 DNA sequence: TGTGCCAGCAGCAAAAGGGCGGGCAGGGGGCCCGTGAACACTGAAGCTTTCTTT. This chain uses TRBV21-1 with TRBJ1-1; the D call in the table, TRBD1, was not verified against the DNA. TRBV21-1 is shown as a pseudogene. This CDR3 is 18 amino acids long.

This clone was recorded once. This CDR3 is CASSYSTSTDTQYF. The CDR3 DNA follows: TGTGCCAGCAGTTACTCCACTAGCACAGATACGCAGTATTTT. This chain uses TRBV6-5 with TRBJ2-3; no clear D gene. CDR1 is MNHEY, CDR2 SVGAGI, per germline. V was trimmed by 0 bases and J by 0 bases, leaving 4 bases between them. The CDR3 runs 14 residues.

This chain joins TRBV10-3 and TRBJ2-7, with 7 bases identical to TRBD2. V shed 6 bases, J shed 2 bases, and the junction held 16 bases outside the gene matches. CDR3 length equals 17 residues. Germline V lookup: CDR1 ENHRY, CDR2 SYGVKD. CDR3 sequence: CAIRPREGAGSTYEQYF. The CDR3 DNA is TGTGCCATCAGGCCCCGCGAGGGAGCGGGGAGCACCTACGAGCAGTACTTC.

The V call is TRBV6-5, the J call TRBJ2-7, with no clear D. V was cut by 4 bases and J by 7 bases, with 11 bases left in between. This CDR3 has 12 amino acids. Per germline, CDR1 MNHEY and CDR2 SVGAGI. The CDR3 DNA is TGTGCCAGCAGTTCACCCTCCGGGGAGCAGTACTTC. It codes for CASSSPSGEQYF.

V is TRBV7-2 and J is TRBJ2-7; 10 bases are a match to TRBD1. Trimming at V came to 11 bases and at J to 6 bases, leaving 13 bases not matched to a gene. CDR3 length: 14 amino acids. Germline V gives CDR1 SGHTA, CDR2 FQGNSA. CDR3 amino acids: CASSEGTGVLEQYF. For the CDR3, the DNA is TGTGCCTCTTCGGAGGGGACAGGGGTCCTCGAGCAGTACTTC.

This chain connects TRBV3-1 (or the pseudogene TRBV3-2) to TRBJ1-5; D is possibly TRBD1 (5 bases). V shed 4 bases and J shed 6 bases, with 10 bases lying between them. The length of the CDR3 is 13 residues. Germline V lookup: CDR1 LGHDT, CDR2 YNNKEL (reference sequence). The CDR3 protein is CASSLGAPQPQHF. Written as DNA, the CDR3 is TGTGCCAGCAGCCTTGGGGCCCCTCAGCCCCAGCATTTT.

The chain combines TRBV9 with TRBJ1-5; D unclear. Germline lookup yields CDR1 SGDLS and CDR2 YYNGEE. CDR3 length: 13 residues. With 2 bases removed from V and 5 bases from J, the gap between germline ends came to 8 bases. CDR3 loop: CASSVATDQPQHF. The CDR3 DNA reads TGTGCCAGCAGCGTGGCCACCGATCAGCCCCAGCATTTT.

This clone has only a few counts. This chain uses TRBV12-3 or TRBV12-4 with TRBJ1-1; D is uncertain. Trimming cost V 6 bases and J 11 bases, with 19 bases left between them. This CDR3 region has 13 residues. In DNA form, the CDR3 reads TGTGCCAGCAGGGTGAGCGGAACCCAAGGGGCTTTCTTT. Its protein is CASRVSGTQGAFF.

This clone has a single count. J is TRBJ2-3 and V is TRBV4-2; 8 nucleotides line up with TRBD2. From germline, CDR1 is LGHNA and CDR2 YNFKEQ. This CDR3 is built from 15 residues. With 4 bases clipped from V and 1 base from J, the junction kept 4 bases outside the gene matches. This chain's CDR3 is CASSPQAGGTDTQYF. CDR3 in DNA: TGTGCCAGCAGCCCCCAAGCGGGGGGCACAGATACGCAGTATTTT.

The V and J genes are TRBV2 and TRBJ1-1, with 8 bases aligning to TRBD1. The V segment lost 4 bases and the J segment 8 bases; nucleotides outside the gene matches: 9. The germline V gene has CDR1 SNHLY and CDR2 FYNNEI. The length of the CDR3 is 14 residues. In DNA, the CDR3 is TGTGCCAGCAGTGGGGACAGGAGCACCCTGGAAGCTTTCTTT. Translation gives CASSGDRSTLEAFF. Using reference TRBV2 and TRBJ1-1 for the parts outside the CDR3, the full variable domain is EPEVTQTPSHQVTQMGQEVILRCVPISNHLYFYWYRQILGQKVEFLVSFYNNEISEKSEIFDDQFSVERPDGSNFTLKIRSTKLEDSAMYFCASSGDRSTLEAFFGQGTRLTVV.

This clone was recorded only once. The chain recombines TRBV5-1 with TRBJ2-7; possibly TRBD1 for D (5 bases). The CDR3 totals 14 residues. V shed 6 bases and J shed 2 bases, with 15 bases lying between them. Germline V CDR1 and CDR2: SGHRS, YFSETQ. CDR3 DNA: TGCGCCAGCACCGGTGGCCAGGGCCCCTACGAGCAGTACTTC. This encodes CASTGGQGPYEQYF.